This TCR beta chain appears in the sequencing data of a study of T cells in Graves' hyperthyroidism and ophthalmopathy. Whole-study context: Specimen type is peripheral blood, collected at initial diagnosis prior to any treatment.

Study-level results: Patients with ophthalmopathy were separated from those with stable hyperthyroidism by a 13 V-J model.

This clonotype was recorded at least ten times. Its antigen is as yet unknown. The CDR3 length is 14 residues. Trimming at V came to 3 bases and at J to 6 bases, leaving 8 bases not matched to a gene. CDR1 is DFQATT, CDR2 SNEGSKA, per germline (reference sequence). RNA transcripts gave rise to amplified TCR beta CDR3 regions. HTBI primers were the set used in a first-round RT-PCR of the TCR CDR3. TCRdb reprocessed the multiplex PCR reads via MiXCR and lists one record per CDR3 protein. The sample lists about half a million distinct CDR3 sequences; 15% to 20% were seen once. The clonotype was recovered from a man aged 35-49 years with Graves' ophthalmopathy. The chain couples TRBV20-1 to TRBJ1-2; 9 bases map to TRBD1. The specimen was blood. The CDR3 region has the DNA TGCAGTGCTAGGAGACCGGGACAGGGTAATGGCTACACCTTC. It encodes CSARRPGQGNGYTF.